Each of the 27 T cell receptor beta chains below was sequenced from the same sample in a study of T-cell memory formation after mild COVID-19. TCRdb re-called the 5' RACE reads through MiXCR, storing one row per CDR3 protein. Of over 130,000 distinct CDR3 sequences listed, around 14% are singletons. What was sequenced was PBMCs or a T cell subset sorted from them (not recorded which). These receptor sequences come from an adult woman who had mild COVID-19 (a few samples of this study predate the infection). Cell type and time point are not known.

The chain recombines TRBV13 with TRBJ2-1; no reliable D call. The germline gives CDR1 PRHDT, CDR2 FYEKMQ (reference sequence). Trimming left V 0 bases short and J 6 bases short, with 6 bases between. This CDR3 has 13 residues. The CDR3 sequence: CASSLGPTNEQFF. The CDR3 nucleotides read TGTGCCAGCAGCTTAGGACCCACCAATGAGCAGTTCTTC.

This clonotype was counted ten times or more. The chain recombines TRBV7-2 with TRBJ1-6; D is possibly TRBD1 (5 bases). The CDR3 totals 16 residues. CDR1 SGHTA and CDR2 FQGNSA come from the germline V gene. The V end was cut by 2 bases, the J end by 4 bases, with 12 bases between. CDR3 in DNA: TGTGCCAGCAGCTTATATGGGACCGATTATAATTCACCCCTCCACTTT. Residues: CASSLYGTDYNSPLHF.

The CDR3 DNA is TGCGCCAGCAGCTTTCGGCCAGGGAATGAGCAGTTCTTC. Its protein product is CASSFRPGNEQFF. V and J are TRBV5-1 and TRBJ2-1; maybe TRBD1 (5 bases). Between the trimmed V and J ends, which lost 2 bases and 7 bases, there was a span of 10 bases. This CDR3 is 13 amino acids long. Germline V CDR1 and CDR2: SGHRS, YFSETQ.

This sequence joins TRBV5-1 and TRBJ1-1; TRBD1 might be the D (6 bases). Trimming shortened V by 0 bases and J by 7 bases, and 10 bases separated the two germline ends. CDR1 is SGHRS, CDR2 YFSETQ, per germline. The CDR3 loop spans 13 amino acids. For the CDR3, the DNA is TGCGCCAGCAGCTTGGCAGGGGCCGGTGAAGCTTTCTTT. Protein product: CASSLAGAGEAFF.

This clonotype occurred a few times. The chain recombines TRBV29-1 with TRBJ1-2; D remains unclear. Deletions cut 3 bases from V and 2 bases from J, with 10 bases between. Germline V gene lookup returns CDR1 SQVTM and CDR2 ANQGSEA. This CDR3 is built from 13 residues. CDR3 residues: CSVDDGQNYGYTF. The CDR3 coding sequence is TGCAGCGTTGATGACGGGCAGAACTATGGCTACACCTTC.

The sample holds a few counts of this clonotype. The chain combines TRBV6-2 or TRBV6-3 with TRBJ2-7, with a possible D match to TRBD1 (5 bases). This CDR3 contains 15 residues. V gave up 3 bases and J gave up 6 bases, with 18 bases separating them. Germline CDR1 and CDR2: MNHEY and SVGEGT. In nucleotides, the CDR3 is TGTGCCAGCAGTTATACGACAGAGGCCGTAGCCGAGCAGTACTTC. Translated: CASSYTTEAVAEQYF.

This clonotype was counted between two and nine times. The chain is built from TRBV20-1 and TRBJ2-3, with TRBD2 matching 14 bases. Per germline, CDR1 DFQATT and CDR2 SNEGSKA (reference sequence). This CDR3 region has 16 residues. The V and J ends lost 6 bases and 2 bases, in that order; junction bases with no gene match: 7. The CDR3, as DNA: TGCAGTGCGCCTCGACTAGCGGGAGGGTCCACAGATACGCAGTATTTT. It encodes CSAPRLAGGSTDTQYF.

The table lists this clonotype with a few counts. This chain links TRBV7-9 with TRBJ2-2, with D uncertain. CDR3 size: 15 residues. Between the trimmed V and J ends, which lost 1 base and 6 bases, there was a span of 12 bases. CDR1 is SEHNR and CDR2 is FQNEAQ in the germline V gene (reference sequence). CDR3 protein: CASSLDNFSPGELFF. The DNA of the CDR3 is TGTGCCAGCAGCTTAGACAATTTTAGTCCCGGGGAGCTGTTTTTT.

The CDR3 protein is CASSSRTGARTEAFF. The CDR3 nucleotides read TGTGCCAGCAGCTCGAGGACAGGGGCGAGAACTGAAGCTTTCTTT. J is TRBJ1-1 and V is TRBV11-1, with TRBD1 matching 9 bases. The CDR3 is 15 amino acids. Trimming took 4 bases from V and 5 from J; bases not matched to a gene: 8. Per the germline V gene, CDR1 is SGHAT and CDR2 is FQDESV (reference sequence).

This rearrangement joins TRBV6-5 to TRBJ2-7, with D perhaps matching TRBD2 (6 bases). V was pared by 4 bases and J by 2 bases, with 18 bases between. This CDR3 spans 16 amino acids. Germline CDR1 and CDR2: MNHEY and SVGAGI. CDR3 sequence reads: CASSFGSGTGAYEQYF. The CDR3 coding sequence is TGTGCCAGCAGTTTCGGGTCCGGGACGGGAGCCTACGAGCAGTACTTC.

The rearrangement joins TRBV20-1 to TRBJ2-2, with TRBD2 matching over 14 bases. This CDR3 has 18 amino acids. Germline assignment: CDR1 DFQATT and CDR2 SNEGSKA (reference sequence). Germline trimming cut 1 base from V and 1 base from J; bases unmatched to any gene: 5. CDR3 protein: CSARVPGTSGGNTGELFF. CDR3 DNA: TGCAGTGCTAGAGTTCCCGGGACTAGCGGGGGGAACACCGGGGAGCTGTTTTTT.

The table lists this clonotype with a few counts. The CDR3 DNA is TGTGCCAGCAGTCCCAGAGAGGACAGCCTCATGAACACTGAAGCTTTCTTT. It codes for CASSPREDSLMNTEAFF. This chain links TRBV12-3 or TRBV12-4 with TRBJ1-1; possible D gene TRBD1, 6 bases. There are 17 residues in the CDR3. V lost 5 bases, J lost 0 bases, and 19 bases lay in between.

The chain couples TRBV4-1 to TRBJ1-5; possible D gene TRBD1, 5 bases. The CDR3 totals 16 residues. The V end lost 4 bases, the J end lost 6 bases, and 19 bases lay between the germline ends. From germline, CDR1 is MGHRA and CDR2 YSYEKL. DNA for the CDR3: TGCGCCAGCAGCCGAGCCAGGGAGAGAGGGGTTCAGCCCCAGCATTTT. Protein product: CASSRARERGVQPQHF.

The chain links TRBV5-1 to TRBJ2-7; perhaps D is TRBD1 or TRBD2 (5 bases each). V was clipped by 0 bases and J by 3 bases, with 13 bases between them. This CDR3 spans 15 amino acids. In germline, CDR1 is SGHRS, CDR2 YFSETQ. CDR3 in DNA: TGCGCCAGCAGCTTGGCCGAGGGACCCCACTACGAGCAGTACTTC. Translated: CASSLAEGPHYEQYF. Combining the CDR3 with reference TRBV5-1 and TRBJ2-7 gives the whole variable domain KAGVTQTPRYLIKTRGQQVTLSCSPISGHRSVSWYQQTPGQGLQFLFEYFSETQRNKGNFPGRFSGRQFSNSRSEMNVSTLELGDSALYLCASSLAEGPHYEQYFGPGTRLTVT.

This clonotype has only a few counts. V and J are TRBV5-5 and TRBJ2-7, with a weak D call TRBD2 (5 bases). This CDR3 contains 14 residues. Trimming took 1 base from V and 5 from J, leaving 13 bases between them. Looked up from germline, CDR1 is SGHKS and CDR2 is YYEKEE (reference sequence). In DNA, the CDR3 is TGTGCCAGCAGCTTGAAATATCCCGGGGACGAGCAGTACTTC. Protein sequence: CASSLKYPGDEQYF.

This clonotype was counted a few times. The V and J genes are TRBV7-9 and TRBJ2-7, with 7 bases lining up with TRBD2. Germline V gene data show CDR1 as SEHNR and CDR2 as FQNEAQ (reference sequence). With V trimmed by 5 bases and J by 5 bases, 9 bases remained unmatched. This CDR3 comprises 14 residues. CDR3 in DNA: TGTGCCAGCAGCCTCGGGACTAATATTCACGAGCAGTACTTC. The encoded protein is CASSLGTNIHEQYF.

This clonotype was observed a handful of times. V gene TRBV12-3 or TRBV12-4 combines with J gene TRBJ2-7; D gene ambiguous. This CDR3 spans 14 amino acids. The germline V and J ends were trimmed by 3 bases and 0 bases, with 9 bases remaining between them. CDR3 sequence reads: CASSFSAISYEQYF. CDR3 bases: TGTGCCAGCAGTTTTTCGGCAATCTCCTACGAGCAGTACTTC.

V is TRBV27 and J is TRBJ1-2; possible D gene TRBD1, 6 bases. V was trimmed by 5 bases and J by 8 bases, leaving 45 bases between them. Germline V gene data show CDR1 as MNHEY and CDR2 as SMNVEV (reference sequence). CDR3 size: 23 residues. The CDR3 region is CASSPVGVVQGNYRDSVVRGYTF. In nucleotides, the CDR3 is TGTGCCAGCAGTCCTGTGGGAGTTGTACAAGGGAACTACAGGGATTCGGTCGTACGAGGCTACACCTTC.

This clonotype was picked up many times. The V and J genes are TRBV7-6 and TRBJ1-1; D not resolved. CDR1 SGHVS and CDR2 FNYEAQ come from the germline V gene. The CDR3 has 13 amino acids. Trimming left V 2 bases short and J 1 base short, with 5 bases between. The CDR3 coding sequence is TGTGCCAGCAGCTTACCAGGGAACACTGAAGCTTTCTTT. Protein product: CASSLPGNTEAFF.

There are a few counts of this clonotype. This chain links TRBV5-4 with TRBJ2-1; TRBD1 aligns across 9 bases. The CDR3 runs to 15 residues. Germline CDR1 SGHNT, CDR2 YYREEE (reference sequence). After removal of 5 bases from V and 4 bases from J, the junction contained 7 bases not matched to a gene. The CDR3 bases are TGTGCCAGCAGTCTTGGGGACAGGGCGTACAATGAGCAGTTCTTC. It is translated as CASSLGDRAYNEQFF.

This clonotype showed up just a few times. The chain combines TRBV5-5 with TRBJ2-3; no clear D gene. CDR1 SGHKS and CDR2 YYEKEE come from the germline V gene (reference sequence). The CDR3 has 16 amino acids. The ends were cut back, 4 bases at V and 2 bases at J, with 17 bases in the middle. The chain's CDR3 is CASSPGPGTVTDTQYF. In DNA, the CDR3 is TGTGCCAGCAGCCCGGGCCCCGGTACGGTCACAGATACGCAGTATTTT.

This clonotype was detected only a few times. The chain recombines TRBV19 with TRBJ2-1; D unresolved. Between the trimmed V and J ends, which lost 3 bases and 9 bases, there was a span of 9 bases. Germline lookup yields CDR1 LNHDA and CDR2 SQIVND (reference sequence). CDR3 size: 12 residues. CDR3 nucleotide sequence: TGTGCCAGTAGTATGATATCGGGTGAGCAGTTCTTC. Translated, it gives CASSMISGEQFF.

The sample holds many counts of this clonotype. The chain links TRBV4-2 to TRBJ2-3; D is possibly TRBD2 (5 bases). Trimming removed 0 bases from V and 2 bases from J, with 9 bases in between. Germline V gives CDR1 LGHNA, CDR2 YNFKEQ. CDR3 length: 15 residues. CDR3 coding DNA: TGTGCCAGCAGCCAAGATGGAGGCGACACAGATACGCAGTATTTT. It yields the protein CASSQDGGDTDTQYF.

The rearrangement uses TRBV11-2 and TRBJ1-4, with unresolved D. The CDR3 has 16 residues. Germline V gives CDR1 SGHAT, CDR2 FQNNGV. Trimming shortened V by 3 bases and J by 8 bases, and 19 bases separated the two germline ends. The DNA of the CDR3 is TGTGCCAGCAGCTTGTTTGGGCGGCACCCGGAAGAAAAACTGTTTTTT. It specifies CASSLFGRHPEEKLFF.

The rearrangement joins TRBV7-2 to TRBJ2-1; D remains ambiguous. V was pared by 1 base and J by 10 bases, with 17 bases between. Germline assignment: CDR1 SGHTA and CDR2 FQGNSA. The CDR3 is made up of 15 amino acids. This chain's CDR3 is CASSLDGRTGEEQFF. CDR3 DNA: TGTGCCAGCAGCTTAGACGGTAGGACGGGCGAGGAGCAGTTCTTC.

This clonotype has a handful of counts. The rearrangement links TRBV7-9 to TRBJ1-1, with D unclear. In germline, CDR1 is SEHNR, CDR2 FQNEAQ (reference sequence). V was pared by 4 bases and J by 5 bases, with 11 bases between. This CDR3 contains 13 residues. The CDR3, as DNA: TGTGCCAGCAGCTCCACCGGGAAGACTGAAGCTTTCTTT. Translated: CASSSTGKTEAFF.

The chain is built from TRBV12-3 or TRBV12-4 and TRBJ1-2; 9 bases line up with TRBD1. V was clipped by 5 bases and J by 8 bases; unmatched bases: 6. This CDR3 is 13 amino acids long. The DNA of the CDR3 is TGTGCCAGCAGTCCGGGGACAGGGAGAGGCTACACCTTC. Translating it yields CASSPGTGRGYTF.